These T cell receptor beta chains were read from a single sample in a study of OX40 agonist ivuxolimab in advanced cancers. The repertoire was sequenced with immunoSEQ multiplex PCR; TCRdb's copy has only in-frame clones and lacks some. Here the sample spans about 40,000 clones, around 89% being singletons. Here the sequenced sample was CD4+ or CD8+ T cells sorted from blood, taken in a trial of the OX40 agonist ivuxolimab. These receptors all stem from an adult with an advanced solid tumor such as melanoma, head and neck, liver or kidney cancer. CDR3s include the opening cysteine and the closing phenylalanine or tryptophan. Each record gives: V gene, J gene, clone size, D gene, CDR3 protein, CDR3 DNA. A D gene is named only where the DNA matches it firmly. Size tells how often a clone was seen (once, few, many) or the class of an expanded clone, and some rows leave it out.

v_gene: TRBV27
j_gene: TRBJ2-7
abundance: NA
d_gene: TRBD2
CDR3aa: CASEPLAGGEQYF
CDR3nt: TGTGCCAGCGAACCTCTAGCGGGAGGCGAGCAGTACTTC

v_gene: TRBV6-5
j_gene: TRBJ1-1
abundance: NA
d_gene: NA
CDR3aa: CASSTGQNTEAFF
CDR3nt: TGTGCCAGCAGTACGGGACAGAACACTGAAGCTTTCTTT

v_gene: TRBV7-9
j_gene: TRBJ1-4
abundance: once
d_gene: TRBD1
CDR3aa: CASSSGDREGKLFF
CDR3nt: TGTGCCAGCAGCTCTGGGGACAGGGAGGGAAAACTGTTTTTT

v_gene: TRBV15
j_gene: TRBJ2-5
abundance: few
d_gene: NA
CDR3aa: CATSRTGRWETQYF
CDR3nt: TGTGCCACCAGCAGAACAGGGAGATGGGAGACCCAGTACTTC

v_gene: TRBV19
j_gene: TRBJ2-7
abundance: NA
d_gene: NA
CDR3aa: CASSPGSEQYF
CDR3nt: TGTGCCAGTAGCCCGGGTAGCGAGCAGTACTTC

v_gene: TRBV7-9
j_gene: TRBJ2-1
abundance: NA
d_gene: TRBD1
CDR3aa: CASSPSPGRQGKRDEQFF
CDR3nt: TGTGCCAGCAGCCCGTCCCCAGGAAGACAGGGAAAAAGGGATGAGCAGTTCTTC

v_gene: TRBV30
j_gene: TRBJ1-2
abundance: NA
d_gene: TRBD1
CDR3aa: CAWSAGTGDGYTF
CDR3nt: TGTGCCTGGAGCGCCGGGACAGGGGATGGCTACACCTTC

v_gene: TRBV4-1
j_gene: TRBJ2-5
abundance: NA
d_gene: TRBD2
CDR3aa: CASSRNGLVLGTQYF
CDR3nt: TGCGCCAGCAGCCGAAACGGACTAGTTCTGGGGACCCAGTACTTC

v_gene: TRBV7-9
j_gene: TRBJ2-5
abundance: NA
d_gene: TRBD1
CDR3aa: CASSLFRGQGGETQYF
CDR3nt: TGTGCCAGCAGCTTATTTAGGGGACAGGGAGGGGAGACCCAGTACTTC

v_gene: TRBV6-5
j_gene: TRBJ1-4
abundance: once
d_gene: TRBD1
CDR3aa: CASTRSGTVSEKLFF
CDR3nt: TGTGCCAGCACCCGATCCGGGACAGTTTCCGAAAAACTGTTTTTT

v_gene: TRBV10-3
j_gene: TRBJ2-5
abundance: NA
d_gene: NA
CDR3aa: CAISETGSETQYF
CDR3nt: TGTGCCATCAGTGAAACAGGCTCAGAGACCCAGTACTTC

v_gene: TRBV10-3
j_gene: TRBJ1-2
abundance: few
d_gene: NA
CDR3aa: CAISEEYGYTF
CDR3nt: TGTGCCATCAGTGAGGAATATGGCTACACCTTC

v_gene: TRBV7-9
j_gene: TRBJ1-5
abundance: NA
d_gene: NA
CDR3aa: CASSLDLTANQPQHF
CDR3nt: TGTGCCAGCAGCTTAGATCTTACGGCCAATCAGCCCCAGCATTTT

v_gene: TRBV10-3
j_gene: TRBJ2-1
abundance: NA
d_gene: NA
CDR3aa: CAISGGTGPGNEQFF
CDR3nt: TGTGCCATCAGTGGGGGGACTGGTCCTGGGAATGAGCAGTTCTTC

v_gene: TRBV19
j_gene: TRBJ2-6
abundance: NA
d_gene: NA
CDR3aa: CASKPDGSGANVLTF
CDR3nt: TGTGCCAGTAAGCCCGACGGATCTGGGGCCAACGTCCTGACTTTC